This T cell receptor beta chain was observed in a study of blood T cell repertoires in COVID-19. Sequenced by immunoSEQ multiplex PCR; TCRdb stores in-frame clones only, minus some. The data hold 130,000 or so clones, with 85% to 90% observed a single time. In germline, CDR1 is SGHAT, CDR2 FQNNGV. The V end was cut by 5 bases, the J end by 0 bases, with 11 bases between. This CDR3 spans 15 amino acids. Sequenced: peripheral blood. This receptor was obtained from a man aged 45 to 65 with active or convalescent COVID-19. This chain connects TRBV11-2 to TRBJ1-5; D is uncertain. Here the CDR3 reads CASSAGINSNQPQHF. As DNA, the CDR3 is TGTGCCAGCAGCGCGGGGATAAATAGCAATCAGCCCCAGCATTTT. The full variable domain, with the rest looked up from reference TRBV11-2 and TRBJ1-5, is EAGVAQSPRYKIIEKRQSVAFWCNPISGHATLYWYQQILGQGPKLLIQFQNNGVVDDSQLPKDRFSAERLKGVDSTLKIQPAKLEDSAVYLCASSAGINSNQPQHFGDGTRLSIL.